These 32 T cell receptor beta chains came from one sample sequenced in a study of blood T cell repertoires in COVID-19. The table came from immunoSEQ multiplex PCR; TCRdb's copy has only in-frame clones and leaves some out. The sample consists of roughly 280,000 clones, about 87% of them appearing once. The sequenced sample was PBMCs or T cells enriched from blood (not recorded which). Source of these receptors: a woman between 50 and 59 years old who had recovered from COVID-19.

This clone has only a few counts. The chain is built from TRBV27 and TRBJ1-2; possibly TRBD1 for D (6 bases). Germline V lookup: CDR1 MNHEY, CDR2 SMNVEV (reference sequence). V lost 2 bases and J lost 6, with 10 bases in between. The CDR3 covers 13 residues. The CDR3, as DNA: TGTGCCAGCAGTTTAGGCAGGGGAGATGGCTACACCTTC. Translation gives CASSLGRGDGYTF.

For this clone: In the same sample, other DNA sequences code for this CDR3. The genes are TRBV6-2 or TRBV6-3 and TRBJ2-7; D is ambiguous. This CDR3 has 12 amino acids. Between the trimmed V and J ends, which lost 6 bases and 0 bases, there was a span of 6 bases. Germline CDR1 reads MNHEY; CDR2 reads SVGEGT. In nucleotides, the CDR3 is TGTGCCAGCAGCCCATACTCCTACGAGCAGTACTTC. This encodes CASSPYSYEQYF.

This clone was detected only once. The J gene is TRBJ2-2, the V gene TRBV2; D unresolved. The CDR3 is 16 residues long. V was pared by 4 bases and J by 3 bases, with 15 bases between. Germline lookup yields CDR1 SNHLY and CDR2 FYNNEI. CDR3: CASSVTGSTYTGELFF. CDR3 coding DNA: TGTGCCAGCAGTGTCACCGGGTCAACCTACACCGGGGAGCTGTTTTTT.

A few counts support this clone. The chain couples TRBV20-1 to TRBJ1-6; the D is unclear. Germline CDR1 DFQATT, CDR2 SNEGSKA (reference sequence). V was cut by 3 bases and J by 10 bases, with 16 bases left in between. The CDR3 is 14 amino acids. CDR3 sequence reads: CSASFAGVASPLHF. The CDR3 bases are TGCAGTGCTAGTTTCGCGGGTGTAGCCTCACCCCTCCACTTT.

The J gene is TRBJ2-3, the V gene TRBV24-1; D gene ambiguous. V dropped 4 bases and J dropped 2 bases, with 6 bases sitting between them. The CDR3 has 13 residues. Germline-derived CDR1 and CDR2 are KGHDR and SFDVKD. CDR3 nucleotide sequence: TGTGCCACCAGTGACCATGTCACAGATACGCAGTATTTT. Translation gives CATSDHVTDTQYF.

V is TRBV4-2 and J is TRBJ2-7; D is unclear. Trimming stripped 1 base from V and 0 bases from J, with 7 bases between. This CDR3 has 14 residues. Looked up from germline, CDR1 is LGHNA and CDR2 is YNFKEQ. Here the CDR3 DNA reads TGTGCCAGCAGCCAAGGAGCGAACTCCTACGAGCAGTACTTC. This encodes CASSQGANSYEQYF.

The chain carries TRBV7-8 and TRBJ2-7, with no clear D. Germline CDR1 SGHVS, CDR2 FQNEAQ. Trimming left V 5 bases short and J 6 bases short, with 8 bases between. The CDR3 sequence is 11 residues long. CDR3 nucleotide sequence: TGTGCCAGCAGCCCCCTCCTCGAGCAGTACTTC. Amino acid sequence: CASSPLLEQYF.

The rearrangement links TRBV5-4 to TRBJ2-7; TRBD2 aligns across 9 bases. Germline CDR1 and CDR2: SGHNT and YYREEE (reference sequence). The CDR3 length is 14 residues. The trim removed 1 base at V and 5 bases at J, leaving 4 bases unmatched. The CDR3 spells CASSLRLAGNEQYF. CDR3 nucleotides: TGTGCCAGCAGCTTGCGGCTAGCGGGAAACGAGCAGTACTTC. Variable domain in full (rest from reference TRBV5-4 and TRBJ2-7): ETGVTQSPTHLIKTRGQQVTLRCSSQSGHNTVSWYQQALGQGPQFIFQYYREEENGRGNFPPRFSGLQFPNYSSELNVNALELDDSALYLCASSLRLAGNEQYFGPGTRLTVT.

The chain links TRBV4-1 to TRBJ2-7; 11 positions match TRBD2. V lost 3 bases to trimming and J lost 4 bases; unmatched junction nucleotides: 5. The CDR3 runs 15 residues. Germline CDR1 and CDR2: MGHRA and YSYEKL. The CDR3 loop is CASSHVGTSGYEQYF. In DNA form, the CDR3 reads TGCGCCAGCAGCCACGTCGGGACTAGCGGATACGAGCAGTACTTC.

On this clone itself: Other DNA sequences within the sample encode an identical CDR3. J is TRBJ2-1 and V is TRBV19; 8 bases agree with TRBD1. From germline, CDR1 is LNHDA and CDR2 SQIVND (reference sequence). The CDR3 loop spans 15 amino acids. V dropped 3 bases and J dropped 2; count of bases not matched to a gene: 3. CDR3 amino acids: CASSIGQGPYNEQFF. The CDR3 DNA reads TGTGCCAGTAGTATCGGACAGGGCCCCTACAATGAGCAGTTCTTC.

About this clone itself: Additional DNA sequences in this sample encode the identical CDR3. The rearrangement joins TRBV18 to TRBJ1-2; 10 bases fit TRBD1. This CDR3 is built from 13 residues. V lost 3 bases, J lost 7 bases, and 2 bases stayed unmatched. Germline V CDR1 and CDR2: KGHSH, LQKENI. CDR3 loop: CASSPGQGVGYTF. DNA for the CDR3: TGTGCCAGCTCACCCGGACAGGGGGTTGGCTACACCTTC.

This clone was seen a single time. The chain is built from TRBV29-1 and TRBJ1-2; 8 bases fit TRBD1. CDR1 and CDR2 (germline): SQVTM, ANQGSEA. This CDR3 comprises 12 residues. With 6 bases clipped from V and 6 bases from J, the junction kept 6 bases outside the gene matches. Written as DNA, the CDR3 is TGCAGCGTCCACAGGGGGTCCAATGGCTACACCTTC. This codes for CSVHRGSNGYTF.

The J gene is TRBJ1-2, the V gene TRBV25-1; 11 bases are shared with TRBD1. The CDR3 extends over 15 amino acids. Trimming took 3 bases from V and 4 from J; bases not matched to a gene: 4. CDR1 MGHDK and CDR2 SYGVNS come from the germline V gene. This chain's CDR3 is CASSDGTGGRYGYTF. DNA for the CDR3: TGTGCCAGCAGTGACGGGACAGGGGGTCGCTATGGCTACACCTTC.

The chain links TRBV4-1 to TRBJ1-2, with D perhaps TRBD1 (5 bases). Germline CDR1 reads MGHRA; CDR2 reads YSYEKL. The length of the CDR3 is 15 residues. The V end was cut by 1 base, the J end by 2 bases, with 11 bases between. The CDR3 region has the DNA TGCGCCAGCAGCCAAGTAGGCCAGGGCAACTATGGCTACACCTTC. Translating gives CASSQVGQGNYGYTF.

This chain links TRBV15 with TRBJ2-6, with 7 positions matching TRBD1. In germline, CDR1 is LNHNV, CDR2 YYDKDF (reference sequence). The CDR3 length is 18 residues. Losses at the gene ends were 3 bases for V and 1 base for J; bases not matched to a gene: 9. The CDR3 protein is CATSSRERGLSGANVLTF. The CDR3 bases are TGTGCCACCAGCAGCCGCGAGAGGGGGCTTTCTGGGGCCAACGTCCTGACTTTC.

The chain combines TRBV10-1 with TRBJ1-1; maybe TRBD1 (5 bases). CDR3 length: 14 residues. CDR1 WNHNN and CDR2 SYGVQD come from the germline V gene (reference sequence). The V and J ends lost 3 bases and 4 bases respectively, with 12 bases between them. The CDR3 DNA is TGCGCCAGCAGTGAATATCGGGGGAGCACTGAAGCTTTCTTT. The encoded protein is CASSEYRGSTEAFF.

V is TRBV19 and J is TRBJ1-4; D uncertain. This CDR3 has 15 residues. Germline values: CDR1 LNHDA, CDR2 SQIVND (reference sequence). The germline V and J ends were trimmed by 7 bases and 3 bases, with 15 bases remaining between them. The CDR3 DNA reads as TGTGCCAGTACTCTTCGGACTCCTCCTAATGAAAAACTGTTTTTT. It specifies CASTLRTPPNEKLFF.

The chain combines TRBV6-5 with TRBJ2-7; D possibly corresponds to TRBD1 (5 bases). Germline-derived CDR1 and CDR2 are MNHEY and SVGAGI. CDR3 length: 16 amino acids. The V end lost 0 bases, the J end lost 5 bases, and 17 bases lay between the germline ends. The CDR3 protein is CASSYSGQKGIDEQYF. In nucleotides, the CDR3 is TGTGCCAGCAGTTACTCGGGTCAGAAGGGGATTGACGAGCAGTACTTC.

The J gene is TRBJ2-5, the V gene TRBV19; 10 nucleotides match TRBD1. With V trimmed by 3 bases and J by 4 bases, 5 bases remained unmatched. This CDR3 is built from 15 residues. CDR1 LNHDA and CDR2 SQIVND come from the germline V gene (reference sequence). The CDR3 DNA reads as TGTGCCAGTAGTATGGGGACAGGGGCGGGAGAGACCCAGTACTTC. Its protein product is CASSMGTGAGETQYF.

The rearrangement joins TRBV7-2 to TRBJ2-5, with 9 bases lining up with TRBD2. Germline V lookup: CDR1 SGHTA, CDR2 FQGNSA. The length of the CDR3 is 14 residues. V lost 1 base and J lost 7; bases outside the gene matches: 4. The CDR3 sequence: CASSLDLRGGTQYF. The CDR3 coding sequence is TGTGCCAGCAGCTTAGATTTGCGGGGGGGGACCCAGTACTTC. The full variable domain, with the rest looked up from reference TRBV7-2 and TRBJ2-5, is GAGVSQSPSNKVTEKGKDVELRCDPISGHTALYWYRQSLGQGLEFLIYFQGNSAPDKSGLPSDRFSAERTGGSVSTLTIQRTQQEDSAVYLCASSLDLRGGTQYFGPGTRLLVL.

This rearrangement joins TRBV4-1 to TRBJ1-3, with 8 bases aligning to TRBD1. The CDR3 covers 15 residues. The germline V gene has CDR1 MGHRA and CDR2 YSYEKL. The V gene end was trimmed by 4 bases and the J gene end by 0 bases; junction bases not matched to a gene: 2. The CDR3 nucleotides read TGCGCCAGCAGCCCGACAGGGGTCTCTGGAAACACCATATATTTT. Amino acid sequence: CASSPTGVSGNTIYF.

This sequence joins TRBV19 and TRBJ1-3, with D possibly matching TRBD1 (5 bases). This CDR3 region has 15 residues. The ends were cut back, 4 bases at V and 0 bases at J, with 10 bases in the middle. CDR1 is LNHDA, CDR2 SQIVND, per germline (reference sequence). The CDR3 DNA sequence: TGTGCCAGTAGTACCCGACAGATCTCTGGAAACACCATATATTTT. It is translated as CASSTRQISGNTIYF.

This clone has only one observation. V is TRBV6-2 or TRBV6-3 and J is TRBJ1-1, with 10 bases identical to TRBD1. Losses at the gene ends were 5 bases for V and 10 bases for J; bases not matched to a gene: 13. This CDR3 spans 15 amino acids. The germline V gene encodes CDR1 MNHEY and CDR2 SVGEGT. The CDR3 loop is CASSAPGQGRSGAFF. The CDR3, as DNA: TGTGCCAGCAGTGCTCCGGGACAGGGGAGGTCGGGAGCTTTCTTT.

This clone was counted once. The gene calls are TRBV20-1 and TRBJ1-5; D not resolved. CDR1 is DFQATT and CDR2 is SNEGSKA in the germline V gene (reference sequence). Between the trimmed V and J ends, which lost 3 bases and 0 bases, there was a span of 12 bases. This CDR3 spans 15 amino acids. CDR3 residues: CSASIQEGSNQPQHF. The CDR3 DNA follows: TGCAGTGCTAGTATCCAGGAGGGTAGCAATCAGCCCCAGCATTTT.

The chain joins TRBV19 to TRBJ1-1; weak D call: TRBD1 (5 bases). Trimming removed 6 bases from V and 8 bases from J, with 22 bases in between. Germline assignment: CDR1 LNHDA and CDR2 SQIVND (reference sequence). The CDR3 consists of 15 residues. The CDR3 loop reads CASRPPWRGITEAFF. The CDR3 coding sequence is TGTGCCAGTAGACCCCCCTGGCGGGGGATCACGGAAGCTTTCTTT.

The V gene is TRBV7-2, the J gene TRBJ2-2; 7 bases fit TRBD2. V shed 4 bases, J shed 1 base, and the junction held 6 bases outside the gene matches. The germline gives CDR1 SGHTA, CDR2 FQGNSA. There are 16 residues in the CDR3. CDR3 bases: TGTGCCAGCAGCTCCCAGGGACTACGGAACACCGGGGAGCTGTTTTTT. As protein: CASSSQGLRNTGELFF.

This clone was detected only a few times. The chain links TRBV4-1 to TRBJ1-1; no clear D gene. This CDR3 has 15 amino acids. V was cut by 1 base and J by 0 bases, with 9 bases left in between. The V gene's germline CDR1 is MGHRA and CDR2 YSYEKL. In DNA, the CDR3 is TGCGCCAGCAGCCAAGGATCAAGCATGAACACTGAAGCTTTCTTT. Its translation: CASSQGSSMNTEAFF.

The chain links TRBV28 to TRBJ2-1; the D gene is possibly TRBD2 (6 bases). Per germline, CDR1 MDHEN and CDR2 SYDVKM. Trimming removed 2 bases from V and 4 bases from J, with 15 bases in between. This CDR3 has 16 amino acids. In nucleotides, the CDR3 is TGTGCCAGCAGTTTAATTTTTAGGAGGGCGTACAATGAGCAGTTCTTC. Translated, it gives CASSLIFRRAYNEQFF.

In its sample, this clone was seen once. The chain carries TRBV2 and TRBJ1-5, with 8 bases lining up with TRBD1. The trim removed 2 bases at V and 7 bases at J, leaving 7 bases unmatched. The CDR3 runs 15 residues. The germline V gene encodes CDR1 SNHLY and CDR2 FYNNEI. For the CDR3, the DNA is TGTGCCAGCAGTGAATTGGCAGGGGGCTGGCAGCCCCAGCATTTT. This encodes CASSELAGGWQPQHF.

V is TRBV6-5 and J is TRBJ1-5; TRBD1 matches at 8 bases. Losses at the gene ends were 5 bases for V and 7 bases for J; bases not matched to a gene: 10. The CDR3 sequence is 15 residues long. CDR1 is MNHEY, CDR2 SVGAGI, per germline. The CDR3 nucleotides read TGTGCCAGCAGTCCAAGGACAGGGCCGGGACAGCCCCAGCATTTT. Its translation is CASSPRTGPGQPQHF.

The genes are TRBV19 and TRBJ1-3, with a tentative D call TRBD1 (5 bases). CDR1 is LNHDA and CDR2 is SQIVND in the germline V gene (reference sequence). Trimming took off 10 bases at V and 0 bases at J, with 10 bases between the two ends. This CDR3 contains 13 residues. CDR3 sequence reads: CAIGGASGNTIYF. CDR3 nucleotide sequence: TGTGCCATTGGTGGGGCCTCTGGAAACACCATATATTTT.

The CDR3 bases are TGTGCCAGCAGTCCCACCGGGACAGGGGGTCAAGGCTACACCTTC. Its translation: CASSPTGTGGQGYTF. This chain links TRBV28 with TRBJ1-2; 11 bases are shared with TRBD1. The ends lost 5 bases at V and 8 bases at J; junction bases unmatched: 10. CDR1 and CDR2 from the germline V gene are MDHEN and SYDVKM. The CDR3 contains 15 residues.